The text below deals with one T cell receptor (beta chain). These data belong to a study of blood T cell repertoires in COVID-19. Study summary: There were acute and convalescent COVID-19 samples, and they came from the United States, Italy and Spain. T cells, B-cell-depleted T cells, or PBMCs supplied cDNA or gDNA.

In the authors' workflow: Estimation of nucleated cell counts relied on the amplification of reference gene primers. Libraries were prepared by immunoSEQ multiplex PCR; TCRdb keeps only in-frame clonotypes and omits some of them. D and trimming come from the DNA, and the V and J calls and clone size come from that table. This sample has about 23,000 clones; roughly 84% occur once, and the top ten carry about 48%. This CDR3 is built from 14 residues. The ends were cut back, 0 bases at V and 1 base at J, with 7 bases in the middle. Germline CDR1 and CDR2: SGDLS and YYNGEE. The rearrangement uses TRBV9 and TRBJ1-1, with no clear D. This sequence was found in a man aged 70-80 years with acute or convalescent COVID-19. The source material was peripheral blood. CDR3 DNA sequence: TGTGCCAGCAGCGTAGAGCCTGGGAACACTGAAGCTTTCTTT. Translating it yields CASSVEPGNTEAFF.